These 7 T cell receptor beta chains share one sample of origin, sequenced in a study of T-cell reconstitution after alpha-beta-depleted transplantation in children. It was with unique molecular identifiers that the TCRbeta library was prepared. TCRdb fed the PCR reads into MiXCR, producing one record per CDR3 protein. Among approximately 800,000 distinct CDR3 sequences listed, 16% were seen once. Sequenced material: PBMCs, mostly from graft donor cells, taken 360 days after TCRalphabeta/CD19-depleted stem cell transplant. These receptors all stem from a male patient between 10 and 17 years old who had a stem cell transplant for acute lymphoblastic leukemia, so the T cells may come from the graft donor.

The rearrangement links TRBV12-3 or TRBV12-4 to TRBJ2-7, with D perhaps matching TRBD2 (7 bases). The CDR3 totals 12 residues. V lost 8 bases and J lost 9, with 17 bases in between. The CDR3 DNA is TGTGCCAGCTCTGCGGGGGCCAGCTGGCAGTACTTC. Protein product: CASSAGASWQYF.

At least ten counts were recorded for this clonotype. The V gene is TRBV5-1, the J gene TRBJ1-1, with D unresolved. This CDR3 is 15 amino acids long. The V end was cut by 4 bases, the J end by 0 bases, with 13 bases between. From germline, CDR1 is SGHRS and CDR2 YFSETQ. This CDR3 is CASSQNQNMNTEAFF. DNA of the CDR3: TGCGCCAGCAGCCAGAATCAGAACATGAACACTGAAGCTTTCTTT.

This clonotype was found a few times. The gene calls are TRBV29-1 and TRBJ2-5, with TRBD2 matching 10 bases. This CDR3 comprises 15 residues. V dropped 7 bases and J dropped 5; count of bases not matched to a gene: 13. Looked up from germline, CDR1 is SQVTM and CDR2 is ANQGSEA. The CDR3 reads CSAARGLAGVETQYF. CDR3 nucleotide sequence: TGCAGCGCGGCGAGGGGGCTAGCGGGAGTGGAGACCCAGTACTTC. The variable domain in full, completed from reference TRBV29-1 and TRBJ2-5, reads SAVISQKPSRDICQRGTSLTIQCQVDSQVTMMFWYRQQPGQSLTLIATANQGSEATYESGFVIDKFPISRPNLTFSTLTVSNMSPEDSSIYLCSAARGLAGVETQYFGPGTRLLVL.

The CDR3 DNA reads as TGCAGTGCTAGAGCGGTCCAGCGTGATTCCTCCTACAATGAGCAGTTCTTC. It yields the protein CSARAVQRDSSYNEQFF. The chain links TRBV20-1 to TRBJ2-1; D not resolved. Germline V gene lookup returns CDR1 DFQATT and CDR2 SNEGSKA (reference sequence). V shed 1 base and J shed 0 bases, with 16 bases lying between them. The CDR3 has 17 residues.

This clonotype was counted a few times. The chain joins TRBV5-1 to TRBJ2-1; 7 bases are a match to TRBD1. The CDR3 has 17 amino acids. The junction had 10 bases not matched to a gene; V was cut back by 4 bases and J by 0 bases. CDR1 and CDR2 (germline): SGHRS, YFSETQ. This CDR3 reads CASSRRQGVLSYNEQFF. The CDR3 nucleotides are TGCGCCAGCAGCAGACGACAGGGTGTTCTCTCCTACAATGAGCAGTTCTTC.

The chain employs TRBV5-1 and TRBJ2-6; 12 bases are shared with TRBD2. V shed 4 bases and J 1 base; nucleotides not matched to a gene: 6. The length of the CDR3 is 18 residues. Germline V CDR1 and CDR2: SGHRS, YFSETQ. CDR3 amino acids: CASSLRLAGASGANVLTF. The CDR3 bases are TGCGCCAGCAGCCTCCGACTAGCGGGAGCTTCTGGGGCCAACGTCCTGACTTTC.

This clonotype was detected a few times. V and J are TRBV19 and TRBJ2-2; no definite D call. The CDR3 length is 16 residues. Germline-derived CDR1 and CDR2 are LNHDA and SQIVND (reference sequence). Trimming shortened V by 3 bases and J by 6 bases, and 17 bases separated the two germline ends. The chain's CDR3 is CASSIFGRPTAGELFF. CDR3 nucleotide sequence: TGTGCCAGTAGTATTTTTGGACGTCCCACGGCCGGGGAGCTGTTTTTT.